This T cell receptor beta chain emerged from a study of blood T cell repertoires in COVID-19. Study as a whole: From T cells, B-cell-depleted T cells, or PBMCs came the material, which was cDNA or gDNA.

In the source study's methods: Estimation of nucleated cell counts relied on the amplification of reference gene primers. Only in-frame clones appear in the TCRdb table, and some are missing; sequencing was by immunoSEQ multiplex PCR. V, J and clone size derive from that table, while D and trimming were established from the DNA sequence. The sample holds roughly 52,000 clones, about 90% seen once. Germline V CDR1 and CDR2: SNHLY, FYNNEI. The V and J ends lost 6 bases and 0 bases respectively, with 15 bases between them. The CDR3 sequence is 16 residues long. This chain joins TRBV2 and TRBJ1-3; possibly TRBD1 for D (5 bases). This TCR was sampled from a man between 60 and 75 years old with active COVID-19. The sample taken for sequencing was peripheral blood. The CDR3 here is CASSERTGFSGNTIYF. The DNA for the CDR3 is TGTGCCAGCAGCGAACGAACAGGATTCTCTGGAAACACCATATATTTT.